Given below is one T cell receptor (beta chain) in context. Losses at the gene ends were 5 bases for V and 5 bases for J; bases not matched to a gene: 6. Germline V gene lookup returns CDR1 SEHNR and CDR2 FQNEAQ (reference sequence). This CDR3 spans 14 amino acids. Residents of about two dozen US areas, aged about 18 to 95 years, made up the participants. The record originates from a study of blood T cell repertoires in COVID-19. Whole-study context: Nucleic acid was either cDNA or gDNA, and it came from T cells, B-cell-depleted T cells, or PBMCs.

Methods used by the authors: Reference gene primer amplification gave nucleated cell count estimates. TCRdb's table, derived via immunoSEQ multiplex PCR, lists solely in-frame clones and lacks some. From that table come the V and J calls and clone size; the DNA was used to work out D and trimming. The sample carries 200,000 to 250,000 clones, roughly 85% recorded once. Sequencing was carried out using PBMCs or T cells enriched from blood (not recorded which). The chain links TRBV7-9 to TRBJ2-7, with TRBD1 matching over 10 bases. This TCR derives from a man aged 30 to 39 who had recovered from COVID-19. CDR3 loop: CASSPGQGLDEQYF. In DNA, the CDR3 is TGTGCCAGCAGCCCGGGACAGGGGCTTGACGAGCAGTACTTC.